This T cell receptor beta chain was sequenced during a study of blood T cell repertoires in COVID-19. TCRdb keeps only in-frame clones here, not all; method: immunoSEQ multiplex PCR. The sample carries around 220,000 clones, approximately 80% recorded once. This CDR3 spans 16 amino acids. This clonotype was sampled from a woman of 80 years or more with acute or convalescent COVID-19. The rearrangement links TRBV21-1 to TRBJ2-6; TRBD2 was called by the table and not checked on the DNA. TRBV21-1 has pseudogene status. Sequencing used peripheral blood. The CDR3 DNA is TGTGCCAGCAGCAAAGGCGGAGGACCTGGGGCCAACGTCCTGACTTTC. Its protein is CASSKGGGPGANVLTF.